This T cell receptor beta chain originates from a study of blood T cell repertoires in COVID-19. Study at large: Some COVID-19 samples were acute and others convalescent; all came from the United States, Italy and Spain. In each case, the material was cDNA or gDNA derived from T cells, B-cell-depleted T cells, or PBMCs.

Original handling: Estimated nucleated cell counts came from reference gene primer amplification. Assay: immunoSEQ multiplex PCR; the TCRdb copy retains only in-frame clones and omits some. The DNA was the basis for D and trimming; V, J and clone size are from that table. The data show 200,000 to 250,000 clones, over 75% seen once. CDR1 LGHNA and CDR2 YSLEER come from the germline V gene. CDR3 length: 17 amino acids. V trimming: 4 bases; J trimming: 3 bases; junction bases outside the gene matches: 9. The sequenced sample consisted of peripheral blood. This TCR came from a man of 80 years or more with acute or convalescent COVID-19. V usage is TRBV4-3 and J usage is TRBJ2-2, with TRBD2 matching 9 bases. Written as DNA, the CDR3 is TGCGCCAGCAGCCCATTTCGGCGGGAGGGCTACACCGGGGAGCTGTTTTTT. Translation: CASSPFRREGYTGELFF.